This T cell receptor beta chain was profiled in a study of monozygotic twins with cystic fibrosis. The overall study: Library input was three micrograms of fragmented DNA, with approximately 14 PCR cycles.

The data were produced by immunoSEQ multiplex PCR, yet TCRdb's version contains in-frame clones alone and is incomplete. Of around 20,000 clones in the sample, around nine tenths were seen once. Study-wide results and caveats: Unrelated CF individuals shared fewer identical clonotypes than monozygotic CF twins. V usage most resembled the co-twin in 13 of 16 pairs.

About this clone: Its antigen is unidentified.

The V gene's germline CDR1 is LGHNA and CDR2 YSLEER. The CDR3 covers 14 residues. V dropped 0 bases and J dropped 6 bases, with 9 bases sitting between them. Sequenced input: blood. The sequence was collected from a woman in her twenties or thirties with cystic fibrosis. The chain uses TRBV4-3 and TRBJ2-4; perhaps TRBD1 as D (5 bases). DNA of the CDR3: TGCGCCAGCAGCCAAGACAGGGCCGGAAACATTCAGTACTTC. Translated: CASSQDRAGNIQYF.